The TCR beta chain described here comes from a study of blood T cell repertoires in COVID-19. Overall study: There were acute and convalescent COVID-19 samples, and they came from the United States, Italy and Spain.

This clone was found once. CDR1 is MDHEN and CDR2 is SYDVKM in the germline V gene. Deletions cut 2 bases from V and 4 bases from J, with 9 bases between. The CDR3 length is 14 residues. Authors' analysis steps: Reference gene primer amplification gave nucleated cell count estimates. Only in-frame clones appear in the TCRdb table, and some are missing; sequencing was by immunoSEQ multiplex PCR. V and J calls and clone size are given by that table; D and trimming were obtained from the DNA. The sample consists of around 250,000 clones, around nine tenths of them appearing once. The chain uses TRBV28 and TRBJ2-1, with D possibly being TRBD1 (5 bases). The sequencing sample was made of peripheral blood. The clonotype was recovered from a woman in her 70s with COVID-19, enrolled during active disease. The CDR3 loop reads CASSLLPGYNEQFF. The CDR3 coding sequence is TGTGCCAGCAGTTTACTCCCAGGGTACAATGAGCAGTTCTTC.